These T cell receptor beta chains were read from a single sample in a study of vaccination effects on CD4 cells after COVID-19. Repertoires were generated with immunoSEQ multiplex PCR, while TCRdb's copy carries only in-frame clones and drops some. This table has about 48,000 clones, roughly 73% appearing once. For these receptors, no antigen is known. Sequenced here: CD4+ T cells from PBMCs cultured with HCoV-OC43 spike peptides, sampled before COVID-19 vaccination. These receptors came from a human donor who received a COVID-19 vaccine. Both conserved end residues are part of each CDR3. A D gene is named only where the DNA matches it firmly. The size field is filled for only some rows; it gives once, few, many or a size class.

v_call	clone_size	j_call	d_call	cdr3_aa	cdr3_nt
TRBV19	.	TRBJ1-1	.	CASITPSTGNTEAFF	TGTGCCAGTATCACCCCATCGACAGGGAACACTGAAGCTTTCTTT
TRBV9	.	TRBJ1-3	.	CASSVVGGFSGNTIYF	TGTGCCAGCAGCGTAGTGGGGGGCTTCTCTGGAAACACCATATATTTT
TRBV9	few	TRBJ1-3	TRBD1	CASSVAGQGNTIYF	TGTGCCAGCAGCGTAGCAGGACAGGGCAACACCATATATTTT
TRBV27	.	TRBJ1-1	TRBD1	CASSRGLVTEAFF	TGTGCCAGTTCCAGGGGGTTGGTGACTGAAGCTTTCTTT
TRBV7-2	.	TRBJ2-1	.	CASSSNGGFGEQFF	TGTGCCAGCAGCAGCAACGGGGGCTTCGGTGAGCAGTTCTTC
TRBV29-1	.	TRBJ2-5	.	CSVEETGFQETQYF	TGCAGCGTTGAAGAAACAGGGTTTCAGGAGACCCAGTACTTC
TRBV3-1/TRBV3-2	.	TRBJ1-1	TRBD1	CASSQEGRQGLATEAFF	TGTGCCAGCAGCCAAGAAGGGAGACAGGGGTTGGCCACTGAAGCTTTCTTT
TRBV12-5	.	TRBJ2-1	TRBD2	CASGLTSGGRNEQFF	TGTGCTAGTGGTCTCACTAGCGGGGGCAGGAATGAGCAGTTCTTC
TRBV5-6	.	TRBJ1-1	TRBD1	CASSAGQMNTEAFF	TGTGCCAGCAGCGCGGGACAGATGAACACTGAAGCTTTCTTT
TRBV30	.	TRBJ1-3	.	CAWSVASFNSGNTIYF	TGTGCCTGGAGTGTAGCCAGTTTCAACTCTGGAAACACCATATATTTT
TRBV12-5	few	TRBJ2-1	TRBD2	CASGSLSGGSWSYYNEQFF	TGTGCTAGTGGATCTCTTAGCGGGGGGTCATGGTCCTATTACAATGAGCAGTTCTTC
TRBV6-5	.	TRBJ1-1	TRBD1	CASRSTGMNTEAFF	TGTGCCAGCAGATCGACAGGGATGAACACTGAAGCTTTCTTT
TRBV19	.	TRBJ1-5	.	CASREQGNQPQHF	TGTGCCAGCAGAGAGCAGGGAAATCAGCCCCAGCATTTT
TRBV7-2	.	TRBJ2-5	.	CASSLARQETQYF	TGTGCCAGCAGCTTGGCCCGCCAAGAGACCCAGTACTTC
TRBV10-1	.	TRBJ2-2	.	CASGGATTGELFF	TGCGCCAGCGGGGGGGCTACGACCGGGGAGCTGTTTTTT
TRBV2	.	TRBJ1-3	.	CASTSPGTQFSGNTIYF	TGTGCCAGCACGAGCCCCGGGACCCAATTCTCTGGAAACACCATATATTTT
TRBV9	.	TRBJ1-1	.	CASSSSPPGVQGTEAFF	TGTGCCAGCAGCTCATCTCCCCCAGGCGTACAGGGTACTGAAGCTTTCTTT
TRBV28	.	TRBJ2-3	TRBD1	CASSEDRVVTDTQYF	TGTGCCAGCAGCGAGGACAGGGTGGTCACAGATACGCAGTATTTT
TRBV25-1	.	TRBJ1-4	.	CASSEGVRVTNEKLFF	TGTGCCAGCAGTGAAGGGGTGAGGGTGACTAATGAAAAACTGTTTTTT
TRBV30	.	TRBJ2-6	.	CLTAGANVLTF	TGTCTAACAGCCGGGGCCAACGTCCTGACTTTC
TRBV15	once	TRBJ1-5	TRBD1	CATSGYGTGNQPQHF	TGTGCCACCAGCGGATACGGGACAGGGAATCAGCCCCAGCATTTT
TRBV4-1	few	TRBJ1-2	TRBD1	CASSLTGRTGYTF	TGCGCCAGCAGCCTGACAGGGAGGACTGGCTACACCTTC
TRBV6-5	.	TRBJ1-6	.	CADPCHSPHLSPLHF	TGTGCCGATCCTTGCCACAGTCCCCATCTTTCACCCCTCCACTTT
TRBV7-6	.	TRBJ2-3	.	CASSLVDSSTDTQYF	TGTGCCAGCAGCTTAGTTGATAGCAGCACAGATACGCAGTATTTT
TRBV9	few	TRBJ1-2	.	CASSVDRYGYTF	TGTGCCAGCAGCGTAGATAGGTATGGCTACACCTTC
TRBV4-3	.	TRBJ2-4	.	CASSQDRSDGQNIQYF	TGCGCCAGCAGCCAAGATCGTTCGGACGGTCAAAACATTCAGTACTTC
TRBV6-5	few	TRBJ1-1	.	CASSYAGRGAFF	TGTGCCAGCAGTTACGCGGGGAGGGGAGCTTTCTTT
TRBV6-5	.	TRBJ1-5	.	CASSYDRSNQPQHF	TGTGCCAGCAGTTACGACCGGAGCAATCAGCCCCAGCATTTT
TRBV11-3	.	TRBJ2-3	.	CASSLGRGTTDTQYF	TGTGCCAGCAGCTTAGGTCGGGGGACCACAGATACGCAGTATTTT
TRBV6-2/TRBV6-3	.	TRBJ1-1	.	CASSYGRDSTEAFF	TGTGCCAGCAGTTATGGTAGGGATTCCACTGAAGCTTTCTTT
TRBV2	.	TRBJ1-5	.	CASRLDSLNQPQHF	TGTGCCAGCAGACTCGACAGCCTCAATCAGCCCCAGCATTTT
TRBV6-1	.	TRBJ1-1	.	CASSEYPQGEAFF	TGTGCCAGCAGTGAATATCCCCAGGGTGAAGCTTTCTTT
TRBV18	.	TRBJ2-5	.	CASSPGVWGGETQYF	TGTGCCAGCTCACCAGGTGTCTGGGGTGGAGAGACCCAGTACTTC
TRBV19	.	TRBJ1-1	.	CASSIVRNTEAFF	TGTGCCAGTAGTATCGTTAGGAACACTGAAGCTTTCTTT
TRBV7-2	.	TRBJ1-1	TRBD1	CASSPPGQGYSEAFF	TGTGCCAGCAGCCCCCCCGGACAGGGGTACTCTGAAGCTTTCTTT
TRBV12-3/TRBV12-4	.	TRBJ1-2	.	CASSFRENYGYTF	TGTGCCAGCAGTTTCCGGGAGAACTATGGCTACACCTTC
TRBV27	.	TRBJ2-5	.	CASSPGTTNQETQYF	TGTGCCAGCAGTCCCGGGACGACGAACCAAGAGACCCAGTACTTC
TRBV27	once	TRBJ2-2	TRBD1	CASSLPGQGTGELFF	TGTGCCAGCAGTTTACCGGGACAGGGCACCGGGGAGCTGTTTTTT
TRBV7-2	.	TRBJ1-4	.	CASSLDLGRVGEKLFF	TGTGCCAGCAGCTTAGATTTGGGGCGAGTGGGCGAAAAACTGTTTTTT
TRBV6-2/TRBV6-3	.	TRBJ1-1	.	CASSYSSSEAFF	TGTGCCAGCAGTTACTCGTCCTCTGAAGCTTTCTTT
TRBV7-3	.	TRBJ2-3	TRBD1	CASSPGQGQTDTQYF	TGTGCCAGCAGCCCGGGACAGGGTCAAACAGATACGCAGTATTTT
TRBV2	.	TRBJ1-3	.	CASSEVSSSSGNTIYF	TGTGCCAGCAGTGAAGTCTCGAGTAGCTCTGGAAACACCATATATTTT